The 4 T cell receptor beta chains below all came from one sample that was sequenced in a study of PD-1 blockade in classical Hodgkin lymphoma. Relapses following autologous stem cell transplantation were seen in all patients, with brentuximab vedotin exposure varying. Clones were read by immunoSEQ multiplex PCR, and TCRdb kept only the in-frame ones, dropping some. This sample has 30,000 to 45,000 clones, with roughly three quarters found just once. The sequencing here drew on peripheral blood mononuclear cells (PBMCs), taken before the second cycle of nivolumab. These receptors came from a human donor with classical Hodgkin lymphoma.

This clone was counted once. The chain recombines TRBV25-1 with TRBJ1-1, with 12 bases aligning to TRBD1. This CDR3 is built from 15 residues. J gave up 5 bases and V 4 bases, and 5 bases lay outside the gene matches. Per the germline V gene, CDR1 is MGHDK and CDR2 is SYGVNS. The CDR3 DNA is TGTGCCAGCAGTGGGGGACAGGGGGCTTATACTGAAGCTTTCTTT. Its translation is CASSGGQGAYTEAFF. Looking up the rest from reference TRBV25-1 and TRBJ1-1 gives the full variable domain: EADIYQTPRYLVIGTGKKITLECSQTMGHDKMYWYQQDPGMELHLIHYSYGVNSTEKGDLSSESTVSRIRTEHFPLTLESARPSHTSQYLCASSGGQGAYTEAFFGQGTRLTVV.

The genes are TRBV7-4 and TRBJ2-3; D possibly uses TRBD1 or TRBD2 (5 bases each). V shed 2 bases and J shed 2 bases, with 20 bases lying between them. CDR1 and CDR2 from the germline V gene are SGHVT and SQSDAQ. The CDR3 has 18 residues. CDR3 sequence reads: CASSLCGNRDDYTDTQYF. In DNA form, the CDR3 reads TGTGCCAGCAGCTTATGTGGGAACCGGGACGACTACACAGATACGCAGTATTTT.

CDR3: CASTATPVTVGDTQYF. The DNA of the CDR3 is TGTGCCAGCACCGCCACCCCCGTGACCGTGGGAGATACGCAGTATTTT. V and J are TRBV6-6 and TRBJ2-3; D is unclear. V dropped 7 bases and J dropped 5 bases, with 22 bases sitting between them. The CDR3 contains 16 residues. Per the germline V gene, CDR1 is MNHNY and CDR2 is SVGAGI (reference sequence).

The chain uses TRBV29-1 and TRBJ1-1; D is unresolved. V was pared by 7 bases and J by 1 base, with 16 bases between. This CDR3 contains 14 residues. Germline CDR1 and CDR2: SQVTM and ANQGSEA. In DNA, the CDR3 is TGCAGCGCCCTAACTAGAGGCCCGAACACTGAAGCTTTCTTT. Translated, it gives CSALTRGPNTEAFF.